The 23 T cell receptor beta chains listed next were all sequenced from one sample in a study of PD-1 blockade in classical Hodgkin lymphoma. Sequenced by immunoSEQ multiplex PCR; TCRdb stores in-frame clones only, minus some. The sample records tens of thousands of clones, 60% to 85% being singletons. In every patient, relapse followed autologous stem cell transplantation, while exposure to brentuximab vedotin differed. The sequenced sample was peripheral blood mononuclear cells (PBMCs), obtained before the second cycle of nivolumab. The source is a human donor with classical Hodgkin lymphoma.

CDR3 DNA: TGTGCCAGTAGTAAAGCCGGGACGGCGAACACCGGGGAGCTGTTTTTT. It is translated as CASSKAGTANTGELFF. V is TRBV19 and J is TRBJ2-2; D tentatively reads TRBD1 or TRBD2 (5 bases each). V lost 4 bases to trimming and J lost 0 bases, with 12 bases between them. Germline V gives CDR1 LNHDA, CDR2 SQIVND (reference sequence). CDR3 length equals 16 residues.

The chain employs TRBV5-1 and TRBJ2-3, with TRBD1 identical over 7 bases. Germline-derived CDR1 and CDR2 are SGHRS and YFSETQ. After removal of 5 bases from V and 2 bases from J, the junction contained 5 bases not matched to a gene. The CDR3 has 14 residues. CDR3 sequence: CASRSQGDTDTQYF. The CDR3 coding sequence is TGCGCCAGCAGATCCCAGGGGGACACAGATACGCAGTATTTT.

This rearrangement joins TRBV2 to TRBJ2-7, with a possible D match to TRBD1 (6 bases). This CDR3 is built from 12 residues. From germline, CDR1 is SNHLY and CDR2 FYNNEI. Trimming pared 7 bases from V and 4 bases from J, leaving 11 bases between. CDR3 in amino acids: CASTGDSYEQYF. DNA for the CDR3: TGTGCCAGCACAGGGGATTCTTACGAGCAGTACTTC.

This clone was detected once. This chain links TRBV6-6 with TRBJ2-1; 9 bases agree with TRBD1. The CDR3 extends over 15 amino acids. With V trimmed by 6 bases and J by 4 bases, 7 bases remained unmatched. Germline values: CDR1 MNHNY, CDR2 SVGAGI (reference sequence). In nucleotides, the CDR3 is TGTGCCAGCAGCCATCCGGGACAGGGTTACAATGAGCAGTTCTTC. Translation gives CASSHPGQGYNEQFF.

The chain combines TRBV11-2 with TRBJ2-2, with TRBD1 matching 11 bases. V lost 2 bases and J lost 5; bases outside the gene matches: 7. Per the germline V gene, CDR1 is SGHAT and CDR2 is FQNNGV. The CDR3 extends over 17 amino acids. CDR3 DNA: TGTGCCAGCAGCTTATCGATCGGACAGGGGGCGACCGGGGAGCTGTTTTTT. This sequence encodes CASSLSIGQGATGELFF.

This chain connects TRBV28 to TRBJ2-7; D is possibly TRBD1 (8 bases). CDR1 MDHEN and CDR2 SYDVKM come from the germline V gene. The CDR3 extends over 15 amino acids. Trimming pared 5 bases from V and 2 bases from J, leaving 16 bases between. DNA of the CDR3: TGTGCCAGCAGTCTCGACAGGGGAGGGCCCTACGAGCAGTACTTC. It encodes CASSLDRGGPYEQYF.

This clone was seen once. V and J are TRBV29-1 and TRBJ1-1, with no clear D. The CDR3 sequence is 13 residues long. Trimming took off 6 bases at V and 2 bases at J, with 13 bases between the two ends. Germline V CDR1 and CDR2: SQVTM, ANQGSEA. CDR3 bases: TGCAGCGTCGTTACGGTTGGAAACACTGAAGCTTTCTTT. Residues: CSVVTVGNTEAFF.

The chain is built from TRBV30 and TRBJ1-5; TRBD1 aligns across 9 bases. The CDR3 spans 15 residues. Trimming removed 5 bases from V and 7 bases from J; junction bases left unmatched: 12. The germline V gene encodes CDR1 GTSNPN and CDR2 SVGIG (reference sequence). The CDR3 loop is CAWRNPGQGYQPQHF. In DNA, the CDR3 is TGTGCCTGGCGCAACCCGGGACAGGGCTACCAGCCCCAGCATTTT.

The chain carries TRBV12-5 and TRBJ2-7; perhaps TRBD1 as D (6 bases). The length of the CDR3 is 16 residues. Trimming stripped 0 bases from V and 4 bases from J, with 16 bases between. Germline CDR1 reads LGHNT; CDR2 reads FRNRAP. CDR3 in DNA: TGTGCTAGTGGTTTGGTACTATCAGGGGTGGGATACGAGCAGTACTTC. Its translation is CASGLVLSGVGYEQYF.

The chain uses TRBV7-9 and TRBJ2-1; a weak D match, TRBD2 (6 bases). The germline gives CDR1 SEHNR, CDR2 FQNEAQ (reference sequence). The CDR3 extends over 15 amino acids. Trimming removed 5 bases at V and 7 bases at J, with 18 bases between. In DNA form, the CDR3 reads TGTGCCAGCAGCGCCACTAGCCACCGGGAAAATGAGCAGTTCTTC. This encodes CASSATSHRENEQFF. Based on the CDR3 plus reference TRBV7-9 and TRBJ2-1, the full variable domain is DTGVSQNPRHKITKRGQNVTFRCDPISEHNRLYWYRQTLGQGPEFLTYFQNEAQLEKSRLLSDRFSAERPKGSFSTLEIQRTEQGDSAMYLCASSATSHRENEQFFGPGTRLTVL.

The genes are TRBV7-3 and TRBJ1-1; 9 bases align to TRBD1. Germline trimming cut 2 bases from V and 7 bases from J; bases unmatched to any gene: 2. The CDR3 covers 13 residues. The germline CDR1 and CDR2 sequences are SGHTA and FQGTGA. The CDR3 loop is CASSLDRGNEAFF. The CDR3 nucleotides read TGTGCCAGCAGCTTAGACAGGGGGAATGAAGCTTTCTTT.

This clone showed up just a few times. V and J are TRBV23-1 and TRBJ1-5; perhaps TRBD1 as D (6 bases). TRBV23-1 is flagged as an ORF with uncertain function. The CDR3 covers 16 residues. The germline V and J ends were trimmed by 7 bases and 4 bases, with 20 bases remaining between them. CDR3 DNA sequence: TGCGCCAGCACCTCCCTTACCGACAGGCTTAATCAGCCCCAGCATTTT. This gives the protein CASTSLTDRLNQPQHF.

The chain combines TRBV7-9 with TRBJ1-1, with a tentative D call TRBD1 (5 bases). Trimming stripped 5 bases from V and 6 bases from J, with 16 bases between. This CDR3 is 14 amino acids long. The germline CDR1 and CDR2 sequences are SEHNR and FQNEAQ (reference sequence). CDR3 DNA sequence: TGTGCCAGCAGCCCTCCGGGACTGGGACCTGAAGCTTTCTTT. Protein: CASSPPGLGPEAFF.

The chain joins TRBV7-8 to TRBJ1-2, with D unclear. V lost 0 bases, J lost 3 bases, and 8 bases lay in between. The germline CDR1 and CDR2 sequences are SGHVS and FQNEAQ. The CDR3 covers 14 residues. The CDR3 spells CASSLARADYGYTF. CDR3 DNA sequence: TGTGCCAGCAGCTTAGCGCGCGCTGACTATGGCTACACCTTC.

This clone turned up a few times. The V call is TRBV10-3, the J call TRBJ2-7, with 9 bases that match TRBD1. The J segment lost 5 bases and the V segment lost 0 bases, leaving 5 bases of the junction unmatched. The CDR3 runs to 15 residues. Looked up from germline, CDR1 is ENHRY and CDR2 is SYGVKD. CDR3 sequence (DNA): TGTGCCATCAGTGAGTCACAGGACAGGGGCCACGAGCAGTACTTC. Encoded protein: CAISESQDRGHEQYF.

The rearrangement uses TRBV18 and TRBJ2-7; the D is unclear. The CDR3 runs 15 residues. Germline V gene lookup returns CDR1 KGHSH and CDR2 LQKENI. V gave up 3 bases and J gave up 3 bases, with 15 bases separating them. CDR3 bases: TGTGCCAGCTCACCGCTAAAGGGTTTAAGCTACGAGCAGTACTTC. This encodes CASSPLKGLSYEQYF.

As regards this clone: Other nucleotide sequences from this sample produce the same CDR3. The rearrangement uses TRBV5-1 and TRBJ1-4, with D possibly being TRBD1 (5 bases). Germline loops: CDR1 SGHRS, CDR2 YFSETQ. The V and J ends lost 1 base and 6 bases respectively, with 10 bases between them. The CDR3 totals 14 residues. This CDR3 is CASSLSLGDEKLFF. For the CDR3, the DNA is TGCGCCAGCAGCTTGTCCTTGGGGGATGAAAAACTGTTTTTT.

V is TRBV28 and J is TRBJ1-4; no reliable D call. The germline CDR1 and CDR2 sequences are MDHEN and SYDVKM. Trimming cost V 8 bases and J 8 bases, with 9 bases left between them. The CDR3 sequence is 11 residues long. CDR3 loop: CASLDGEKLFF. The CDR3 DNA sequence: TGTGCCAGCCTGGACGGAGAAAAACTGTTTTTT.

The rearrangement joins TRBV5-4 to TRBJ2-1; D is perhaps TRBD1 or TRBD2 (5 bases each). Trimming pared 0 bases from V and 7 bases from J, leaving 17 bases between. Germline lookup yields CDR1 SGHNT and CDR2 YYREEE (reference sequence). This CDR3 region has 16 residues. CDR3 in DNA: TGTGCCAGCAGCTTGGATTCTGGGACGACGGGAAATGAGCAGTTCTTC. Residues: CASSLDSGTTGNEQFF.

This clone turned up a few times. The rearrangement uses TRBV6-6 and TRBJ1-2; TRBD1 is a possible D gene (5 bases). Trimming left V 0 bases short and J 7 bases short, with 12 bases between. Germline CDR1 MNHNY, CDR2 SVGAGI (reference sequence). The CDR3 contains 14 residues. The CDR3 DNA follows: TGTGCCAGCAGTTACTCGGCAGGGTTCTCTGGCTACACCTTC. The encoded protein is CASSYSAGFSGYTF.

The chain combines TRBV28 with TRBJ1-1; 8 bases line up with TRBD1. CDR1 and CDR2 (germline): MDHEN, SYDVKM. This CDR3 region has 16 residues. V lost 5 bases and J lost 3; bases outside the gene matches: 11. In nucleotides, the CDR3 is TGTGCCAGCAGTCAACCCCCAGGGGGCAAGGACACTGAAGCTTTCTTT. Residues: CASSQPPGGKDTEAFF.

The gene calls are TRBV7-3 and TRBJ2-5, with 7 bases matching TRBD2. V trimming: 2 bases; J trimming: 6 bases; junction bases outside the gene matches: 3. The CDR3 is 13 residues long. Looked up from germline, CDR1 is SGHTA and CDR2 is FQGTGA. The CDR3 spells CASSLGLGKTQYF. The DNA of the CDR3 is TGTGCCAGCAGCTTAGGACTAGGGAAGACCCAGTACTTC.

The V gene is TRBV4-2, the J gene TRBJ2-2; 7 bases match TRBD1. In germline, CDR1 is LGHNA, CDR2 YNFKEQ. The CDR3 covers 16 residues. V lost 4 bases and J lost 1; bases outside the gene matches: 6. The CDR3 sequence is CASSRSTGVNTGELFF. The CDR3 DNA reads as TGTGCCAGCAGCCGATCAACAGGGGTGAACACCGGGGAGCTGTTTTTT.